A single sample is the source of the 14 T cell receptor beta chains below, sequenced in a study of control samples from healthy donors and cancer patients. Data came from immunoSEQ multiplex PCR; TCRdb stores just in-frame clones and leaves some out. The sample yields around 140,000 clones, 85% to 95% seen once. Sequencing was carried out using blood. Receptor source: a man aged 40-49 years in good health.

V gene TRBV12-2 combines with J gene TRBJ2-5; the table's D gene call, TRBD2, was not cross checked with the DNA. TRBV12-2 is labeled a pseudogene. The CDR3 has 19 residues. The CDR3 reads CASRLARGVSGHPKETQYF. CDR3 DNA: TGTGCAAGTCGCTTAGCGCGGGGGGTTTCGGGACATCCAAAAGAGACCCAGTACTTC.

This chain connects TRBV9 to TRBJ2-7; 8 positions match TRBD2. Germline V gene sequence: CDR1 SGDLS, CDR2 YYNGEE. With V trimmed by 6 bases and J by 2 bases, 7 bases remained unmatched. The CDR3 totals 14 residues. Here the CDR3 reads CASTETSDPYEQYF. For the CDR3, the DNA is TGTGCCAGCACCGAGACTAGCGACCCCTACGAGCAGTACTTC.

This clone was recorded only once. The chain has TRBV5-6 and TRBJ1-2; TRBD1 matches 7 bases. V dropped 3 bases and J dropped 5; count of bases not matched to a gene: 7. Looked up from germline, CDR1 is SGHDT and CDR2 is YYEEEE. CDR3 size: 14 residues. DNA for the CDR3: TGTGCCAGCAGCTCGACAGGGAGTAGTTATGGCTACACCTTC. It encodes CASSSTGSSYGYTF.

The chain combines TRBV24-1 with TRBJ1-2; D is undetermined. V was trimmed by 5 bases and J by 1 base, leaving 7 bases between them. Germline CDR1 KGHDR, CDR2 SFDVKD. The CDR3 extends over 13 amino acids. CDR3 in DNA: TGTGCCACCAGTGCATCGGTTAACTATGGCTACACCTTC. Its translation is CATSASVNYGYTF.

The CDR3 sequence is CASRPGLAGEGQYF. CDR3 nucleotide sequence: TGTGCCAGCAGACCGGGACTAGCGGGAGAGGGGCAGTACTTC. The V gene is TRBV27, the J gene TRBJ2-7; 14 bases fit TRBD2. This CDR3 region has 14 residues. Losses at the gene ends were 6 bases for V and 9 bases for J; bases not matched to a gene: 7. The germline V gene has CDR1 MNHEY and CDR2 SMNVEV (reference sequence).

The chain carries TRBV6-4 and TRBJ2-1; the match to TRBD2 covers 11 bases. Trimming at V came to 8 bases and at J to 7 bases, leaving 4 bases not matched to a gene. Germline V gene data show CDR1 as MRHNA and CDR2 as SNTAGT. The CDR3 is 13 residues long. CDR3 protein: CASSGLAENEQFF. The CDR3 nucleotides are TGTGCCAGCTCGGGACTAGCGGAAAATGAGCAGTTCTTC.

The rearrangement links TRBV4-1 to TRBJ2-7; D is perhaps TRBD1 (7 bases). The CDR3 length is 17 residues. V shed 0 bases and J shed 0 bases, with 15 bases lying between them. Germline assignment: CDR1 MGHRA and CDR2 YSYEKL. CDR3 nucleotide sequence: TGCGCCAGCAGCCAAGATAGGAGGGGACAGTCCTCCTACGAGCAGTACTTC. Protein sequence: CASSQDRRGQSSYEQYF.

The chain has TRBV10-1 and TRBJ2-5, with no clear D. The CDR3 contains 14 residues. V was trimmed by 0 bases and J by 0 bases, leaving 5 bases between them. CDR1 and CDR2 from the germline V gene are WNHNN and SYGVQD (reference sequence). The CDR3: CASSESGYQETQYF. For the CDR3, the DNA is TGCGCCAGCAGTGAGTCGGGCTACCAAGAGACCCAGTACTTC.

The gene calls are TRBV5-4 and TRBJ2-2, with D perhaps TRBD1 (5 bases). This CDR3 comprises 15 residues. The V end was cut by 1 base, the J end by 5 bases, with 12 bases between. Germline V gene lookup returns CDR1 SGHNT and CDR2 YYREEE (reference sequence). CDR3 sequence reads: CASSLFRVETGELFF. CDR3 coding DNA: TGTGCCAGCAGCTTGTTCAGGGTTGAGACCGGGGAGCTGTTTTTT.

The rearrangement uses TRBV7-2 and TRBJ1-2; TRBD1 might be the D (6 bases). Trimming removed 1 base from V and 4 bases from J, with 13 bases in between. Germline V CDR1 and CDR2: SGHTA, FQGNSA. The CDR3 runs to 15 residues. CDR3: CASSLETGFGYGYTF. CDR3 coding DNA: TGTGCCAGCAGCTTAGAAACAGGGTTCGGCTATGGCTACACCTTC.

The CDR3 loop is CATIAPVTDTQYF. CDR3 DNA sequence: TGTGCCACCATTGCACCCGTGACAGATACGCAGTATTTT. The chain recombines TRBV24-1 with TRBJ2-3; unclear D gene. Per germline, CDR1 KGHDR and CDR2 SFDVKD. Trimming shortened V by 8 bases and J by 3 bases, and 11 bases separated the two germline ends. The CDR3 runs to 13 residues.

The chain recombines TRBV10-3 with TRBJ2-3; tentative D call: TRBD2 (5 bases). The CDR3 covers 16 residues. Per germline, CDR1 ENHRY and CDR2 SYGVKD. Trimming stripped 4 bases from V and 1 base from J, with 15 bases between. CDR3 in DNA: TGTGCCATCAGTGCTGTAAGCCAGCGGCGCACAGATACGCAGTATTTT. Amino acid sequence: CAISAVSQRRTDTQYF.

The rearrangement links TRBV25-1 to TRBJ1-5, with 8 bases that match TRBD1. Trimming at V came to 3 bases and at J to 9 bases, leaving 7 bases not matched to a gene. The CDR3 is 14 residues long. Germline CDR1 reads MGHDK; CDR2 reads SYGVNS. CDR3 region: CASSDGQGPMPQHF. In DNA form, the CDR3 reads TGTGCCAGCAGTGATGGACAGGGACCGATGCCCCAGCATTTT.

The chain recombines TRBV12-3 or TRBV12-4 with TRBJ2-2; unclear D gene. The CDR3 contains 13 residues. V gave up 6 bases and J gave up 7 bases, with 12 bases separating them. CDR3 nucleotides: TGTGCCAGCAGCCCGGTCTACGGCGGGGAGCTGTTTTTT. It is translated as CASSPVYGGELFF.